These T cell receptor beta chains were read from a single sample in a study of blood T cell repertoires in COVID-19. Assay: immunoSEQ multiplex PCR; the TCRdb copy retains only in-frame clones and omits some. The sample records around 200,000 clones, around 87% being singletons. The sequenced material came from peripheral blood. Source of these receptors: a young woman who had recovered from COVID-19. Both conserved end residues are part of each CDR3. D genes are given only for firm matches. Some rows mark clone size as missing; the rest say once, few, many or name a class of expanded clone.

abundance: -; j_gene: TRBJ2-1; d_gene: -; v_gene: TRBV29-1; CDR3aa: CSVVSMAAGVFYEQFF; CDR3nt: TGCAGCGTTGTCTCAATGGCGGCAGGGGTTTTTTATGAGCAGTTCTTC
abundance: -; j_gene: TRBJ2-2; d_gene: TRBD1; v_gene: TRBV18; CDR3aa: CASQTGVRLIANTGELFF; CDR3nt: TGTGCCAGCCAGACAGGGGTTCGATTAATCGCGAACACCGGGGAGCTGTTTTTT
abundance: -; j_gene: TRBJ1-5; d_gene: -; v_gene: TRBV27; CDR3aa: CASSLAAWQPQHF; CDR3nt: TGTGCCAGCAGTTTAGCGGCTTGGCAGCCCCAGCATTTT
abundance: -; j_gene: TRBJ1-2; d_gene: TRBD1; v_gene: TRBV20-1; CDR3aa: CSASSGQGRYGYTF; CDR3nt: TGCAGTGCTAGTAGTGGACAGGGGAGGTATGGCTACACCTTC
abundance: -; j_gene: TRBJ2-1; d_gene: -; v_gene: TRBV7-2; CDR3aa: CASSLSGWEQFF; CDR3nt: TGTGCCAGCAGCTTAAGCGGGTGGGAGCAGTTCTTC
abundance: -; j_gene: TRBJ2-1; d_gene: -; v_gene: TRBV10-3; CDR3aa: CAISESIGRSNEQFF; CDR3nt: TGTGCCATCAGTGAGTCGATAGGGAGGTCCAATGAGCAGTTCTTC
abundance: -; j_gene: TRBJ2-5; d_gene: -; v_gene: TRBV27; CDR3aa: CASRRLPQETQYF; CDR3nt: TGTGCCAGCAGGCGGTTACCCCAAGAGACCCAGTACTTC
abundance: -; j_gene: TRBJ1-1; d_gene: -; v_gene: TRBV19; CDR3aa: CAGSQTILTEAFF; CDR3nt: TGTGCCGGCTCACAGACGATTCTCACTGAAGCTTTCTTT
abundance: once; j_gene: TRBJ1-2; d_gene: -; v_gene: TRBV21-1; CDR3aa: CASRRKCCGGYTF; CDR3nt: TGTGCCAGCCGAAGGAAATGCTGCGGGGGCTACACCTTC
abundance: -; j_gene: TRBJ2-6; d_gene: -; v_gene: TRBV5-1; CDR3aa: CASSLSGLEANVLTF; CDR3nt: TGCGCCAGCAGCTTGTCGGGACTGGAGGCCAACGTCCTGACTTTC
abundance: -; j_gene: TRBJ2-1; d_gene: -; v_gene: TRBV5-1; CDR3aa: CASSFVGRRNEQFF; CDR3nt: TGCGCCAGCAGCTTTGTGGGGAGGCGGAATGAGCAGTTCTTC
abundance: -; j_gene: TRBJ1-4; d_gene: TRBD1; v_gene: TRBV2; CDR3aa: CASLPGTGGPGGEKLFF; CDR3nt: TGTGCCAGCCTCCCCGGGACAGGGGGCCCCGGTGGTGAAAAACTGTTTTTT
abundance: -; j_gene: TRBJ2-1; d_gene: TRBD2; v_gene: TRBV18; CDR3aa: CASSTTSGGSYNEQFF; CDR3nt: TGTGCCAGCTCGACCACTAGCGGCGGCTCCTACAATGAGCAGTTCTTC
abundance: -; j_gene: TRBJ1-1; d_gene: -; v_gene: TRBV5-1; CDR3aa: CASSRGTEAFF; CDR3nt: TGCGCCAGCAGCAGGGGGACTGAAGCTTTCTTT
abundance: -; j_gene: TRBJ1-1; d_gene: TRBD1; v_gene: TRBV4-3; CDR3aa: CASSYGTGVIEAFF; CDR3nt: TGCGCCAGCAGCTACGGGACAGGGGTTATTGAAGCTTTCTTT
abundance: -; j_gene: TRBJ1-3; d_gene: TRBD1; v_gene: TRBV6-5; CDR3aa: CASPGTGTGNTIYF; CDR3nt: TGTGCCAGCCCGGGGACAGGGACTGGAAACACCATATATTTT
abundance: -; j_gene: TRBJ1-6; d_gene: TRBD1; v_gene: TRBV13; CDR3aa: CASSWDRGNNSPLHF; CDR3nt: TGTGCCAGCAGCTGGGACAGGGGGAATAATTCACCCCTCCACTTT
abundance: -; j_gene: TRBJ2-1; d_gene: TRBD2; v_gene: TRBV7-3; CDR3aa: CASSEAGDEQFF; CDR3nt: TGTGCCAGCAGCGAGGCGGGGGATGAGCAGTTCTTC
abundance: -; j_gene: TRBJ1-2; d_gene: -; v_gene: TRBV5-1; CDR3aa: CASSLAVGGNNNYGYTF; CDR3nt: TGCGCCAGCAGCTTGGCCGTCGGAGGGAATAACAACTATGGCTACACCTTC
abundance: -; j_gene: TRBJ1-1; d_gene: TRBD1; v_gene: TRBV20-1; CDR3aa: CSASTPRDRKNTEAFF; CDR3nt: TGCAGTGCTAGTACCCCCCGGGACAGGAAGAACACTGAAGCTTTCTTT
abundance: -; j_gene: TRBJ1-6; d_gene: -; v_gene: TRBV28; CDR3aa: CASSFTYNSPLHF; CDR3nt: TGTGCCAGCAGTTTTACCTATAATTCACCCCTCCACTTT
abundance: -; j_gene: TRBJ2-3; d_gene: TRBD1; v_gene: TRBV6-5; CDR3aa: CASSSRGTYTDTQYF; CDR3nt: TGTGCCAGCAGTTCCAGGGGGACGTACACAGATACGCAGTATTTT
abundance: -; j_gene: TRBJ1-2; d_gene: TRBD1; v_gene: TRBV28; CDR3aa: CASIGLGDRATNYGYTF; CDR3nt: TGTGCCAGCATTGGGCTTGGAGACAGGGCAACTAACTATGGCTACACCTTC
abundance: -; j_gene: TRBJ2-3; d_gene: -; v_gene: TRBV21-1; CDR3aa: CASSKAEGGTDTQYF; CDR3nt: TGTGCCAGCAGCAAAGCTGAGGGAGGCACAGATACGCAGTATTTT
abundance: -; j_gene: TRBJ2-3; d_gene: TRBD2; v_gene: TRBV2; CDR3aa: CASSRLAGPDTQYF; CDR3nt: TGTGCCAGCAGTCGGCTAGCGGGACCAGATACGCAGTATTTT
abundance: -; j_gene: TRBJ2-5; d_gene: -; v_gene: TRBV7-9; CDR3aa: CASSVGGQGETQYF; CDR3nt: TGTGCCAGCAGTGTCGGGGGGCAGGGAGAGACCCAGTACTTC
abundance: -; j_gene: TRBJ2-3; d_gene: TRBD2; v_gene: TRBV19; CDR3aa: CASIKASGGAYTQYF; CDR3nt: TGTGCCAGTATTAAGGCCAGCGGGGGGGCTTATACGCAGTATTTT
abundance: -; j_gene: TRBJ2-1; d_gene: -; v_gene: TRBV10-3; CDR3aa: CAIAWSSYNEQFF; CDR3nt: TGTGCCATCGCCTGGAGCTCCTACAATGAGCAGTTCTTC
abundance: -; j_gene: TRBJ2-5; d_gene: TRBD2; v_gene: TRBV18; CDR3aa: CASSPQPSGTETQYF; CDR3nt: TGTGCCAGCTCACCACAGCCTAGCGGGACAGAGACCCAGTACTTC
abundance: -; j_gene: TRBJ2-5; d_gene: TRBD2; v_gene: TRBV7-2; CDR3aa: CASSWTSGGETQYF; CDR3nt: TGTGCCAGCAGCTGGACTAGCGGGGGTGAGACCCAGTACTTC
abundance: -; j_gene: TRBJ2-3; d_gene: TRBD2; v_gene: TRBV5-4; CDR3aa: CASSFGGGPRTDTQYF; CDR3nt: TGTGCCAGCAGCTTTGGCGGGGGGCCCCGCACAGATACGCAGTATTTT
abundance: -; j_gene: TRBJ2-3; d_gene: -; v_gene: TRBV4-3; CDR3aa: CASSPNGGLHPPRTQYF; CDR3nt: TGCGCCAGCAGCCCCAATGGCGGCCTCCACCCCCCCCGTACGCAGTATTTT
abundance: -; j_gene: TRBJ2-1; d_gene: TRBD2; v_gene: TRBV14; CDR3aa: CASSPNTGTSSRAEQFF; CDR3nt: TGTGCCAGCAGCCCAAATACCGGGACTAGTTCCCGTGCTGAGCAGTTCTTC
abundance: -; j_gene: TRBJ2-1; d_gene: TRBD2; v_gene: TRBV7-3; CDR3aa: CASSLRAYPGLAGEVFF; CDR3nt: TGTGCCAGCAGCTTGAGGGCATACCCGGGACTAGCGGGAGAAGTGTTCTTC
abundance: -; j_gene: TRBJ2-1; d_gene: -; v_gene: TRBV19; CDR3aa: CASSIQGHIYNEQFF; CDR3nt: TGTGCCAGTAGTATCCAGGGACACATTTACAATGAGCAGTTCTTC
abundance: -; j_gene: TRBJ1-2; d_gene: -; v_gene: TRBV30; CDR3aa: CAWSGVSGGYTF; CDR3nt: TGTGCCTGGAGTGGGGTGAGCGGAGGCTACACCTTC
abundance: -; j_gene: TRBJ2-1; d_gene: TRBD1; v_gene: TRBV29-1; CDR3aa: CSAAGTGVRNEQFF; CDR3nt: TGCAGCGCCGCCGGGACAGGGGTTCGCAATGAGCAGTTCTTC
abundance: -; j_gene: TRBJ2-1; d_gene: -; v_gene: TRBV7-2; CDR3aa: CASSLGGVYNEQFF; CDR3nt: TGTGCCAGCAGCTTAGGGGGGGTCTACAATGAGCAGTTCTTC
abundance: -; j_gene: TRBJ2-2; d_gene: -; v_gene: TRBV7-3; CDR3aa: CASSLGSFTGELFF; CDR3nt: TGTGCCAGCAGCTTGGGCTCTTTCACCGGGGAGCTGTTTTTT
abundance: -; j_gene: TRBJ1-1; d_gene: -; v_gene: TRBV30; CDR3aa: CAWKGEGDAFF; CDR3nt: TGTGCCTGGAAGGGGGAGGGGGATGCTTTCTTT
abundance: once; j_gene: TRBJ2-1; d_gene: -; v_gene: TRBV12-3/TRBV12-4; CDR3aa: CASTYQGLNEQFF; CDR3nt: TGTGCCAGCACCTACCAGGGGCTCAATGAGCAGTTCTTC
abundance: -; j_gene: TRBJ1-2; d_gene: -; v_gene: TRBV30; CDR3aa: CAWSVPQGYGYTF; CDR3nt: TGTGCCTGGAGTGTTCCACAGGGCTATGGCTACACCTTC
abundance: -; j_gene: TRBJ1-1; d_gene: -; v_gene: TRBV24-1; CDR3aa: CATSDGQFTEAFF; CDR3nt: TGTGCCACCAGTGATGGACAGTTCACTGAAGCTTTCTTT
abundance: -; j_gene: TRBJ2-5; d_gene: -; v_gene: TRBV7-2; CDR3aa: CASSLAPGTRETQYF; CDR3nt: TGTGCCAGCAGCTTAGCCCCAGGCACAAGGGAGACCCAGTACTTC
abundance: -; j_gene: TRBJ1-3; d_gene: -; v_gene: TRBV9; CDR3aa: CASSVGAKMGNTIYF; CDR3nt: TGTGCCAGCAGCGTAGGGGCTAAGATGGGAAACACCATATATTTT
abundance: -; j_gene: TRBJ2-2; d_gene: -; v_gene: TRBV7-2; CDR3aa: CASSPISLNTGELFF; CDR3nt: TGTGCCAGCAGCCCTATAAGTCTGAACACCGGGGAGCTGTTTTTT
abundance: once; j_gene: TRBJ2-1; d_gene: -; v_gene: TRBV2; CDR3aa: CASSVQGGDNEQFF; CDR3nt: TGTGCCAGCAGTGTACAGGGGGGGGACAATGAGCAGTTCTTC
abundance: -; j_gene: TRBJ2-2; d_gene: TRBD2; v_gene: TRBV6-2/TRBV6-3; CDR3aa: CASTPSGGSGELFF; CDR3nt: TGTGCCAGCACCCCCTCGGGGGGGTCCGGGGAGCTGTTTTTT
abundance: -; j_gene: TRBJ2-3; d_gene: TRBD2; v_gene: TRBV5-5; CDR3aa: CASSLGGTSGRNTQYF; CDR3nt: TGTGCCAGCAGCTTGGGGGGTACTAGCGGTCGGAACACGCAGTATTTT
abundance: -; j_gene: TRBJ2-1; d_gene: TRBD2; v_gene: TRBV7-2; CDR3aa: CASSLELAASYNEQFF; CDR3nt: TGTGCCAGCAGCCTCGAACTAGCGGCATCCTACAATGAGCAGTTCTTC
abundance: -; j_gene: TRBJ2-1; d_gene: TRBD2; v_gene: TRBV4-1; CDR3aa: CASSQVAGLSYNEQFF; CDR3nt: TGCGCCAGCAGCCAAGTTGCGGGACTATCTTACAATGAGCAGTTCTTC
abundance: -; j_gene: TRBJ2-3; d_gene: -; v_gene: TRBV5-6; CDR3aa: CASSGLAISRISTDTQYF; CDR3nt: TGTGCCAGCAGCGGGCTAGCGATTAGCAGAATCAGCACAGATACGCAGTATTTT
abundance: -; j_gene: TRBJ1-5; d_gene: -; v_gene: TRBV6-1; CDR3aa: CASSEPGNSNQPQHF; CDR3nt: TGTGCCAGCAGTGAACCGGGAAATAGCAATCAGCCCCAGCATTTT
abundance: -; j_gene: TRBJ1-2; d_gene: TRBD1; v_gene: TRBV4-3; CDR3aa: CASSQGTGGFYGYTF; CDR3nt: TGCGCCAGCAGCCAAGGGACAGGGGGCTTCTATGGCTACACCTTC